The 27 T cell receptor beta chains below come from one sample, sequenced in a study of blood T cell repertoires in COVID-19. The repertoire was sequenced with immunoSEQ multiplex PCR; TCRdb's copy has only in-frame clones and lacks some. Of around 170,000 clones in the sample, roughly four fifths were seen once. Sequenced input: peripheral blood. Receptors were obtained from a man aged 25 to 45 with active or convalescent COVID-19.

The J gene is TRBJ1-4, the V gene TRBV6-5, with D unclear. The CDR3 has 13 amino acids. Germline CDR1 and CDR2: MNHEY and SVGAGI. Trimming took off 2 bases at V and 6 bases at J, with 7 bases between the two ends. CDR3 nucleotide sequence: TGTGCCAGCAGTTACCAGCGGGATGAAAAACTGTTTTTT. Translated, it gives CASSYQRDEKLFF.

The chain's CDR3 is CASSSPQGTARETQYF. Here the CDR3 DNA reads TGTGCCAGCAGTTCCCCCCAGGGGACAGCTAGAGAGACCCAGTACTTC. This rearrangement joins TRBV28 to TRBJ2-5; 7 bases agree with TRBD1. The CDR3 is 16 amino acids. The V gene end was trimmed by 4 bases and the J gene end by 4 bases; junction bases not matched to a gene: 12. Germline lookup yields CDR1 MDHEN and CDR2 SYDVKM.

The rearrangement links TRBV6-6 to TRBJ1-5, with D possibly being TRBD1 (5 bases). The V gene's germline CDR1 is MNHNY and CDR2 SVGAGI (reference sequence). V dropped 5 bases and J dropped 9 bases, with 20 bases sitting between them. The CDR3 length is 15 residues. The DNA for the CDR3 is TGTGCCAGCAGTCCCGGCAGGGCCCCGGAGGGGCCCCAGCATTTT. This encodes CASSPGRAPEGPQHF.

CDR3 residues: CASSLGQTSNTEAFF. For the CDR3, the DNA is TGTGCCAGCAGTTTAGGACAGACGTCGAACACTGAAGCTTTCTTT. This chain connects TRBV28 to TRBJ1-1; D may be TRBD1 (6 bases). CDR3 size: 15 residues. Germline CDR1 is MDHEN and CDR2 is SYDVKM. With 2 bases removed from V and 1 base from J, the gap between germline ends came to 11 bases.

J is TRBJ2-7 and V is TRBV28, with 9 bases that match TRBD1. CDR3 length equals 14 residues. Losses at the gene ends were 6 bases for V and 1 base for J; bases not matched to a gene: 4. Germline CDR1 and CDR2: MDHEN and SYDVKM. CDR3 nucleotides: TGTGCCAGCAGAACCGGGACAGGGTCCTACGAGCAGTACGTC. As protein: CASRTGTGSYEQYV.

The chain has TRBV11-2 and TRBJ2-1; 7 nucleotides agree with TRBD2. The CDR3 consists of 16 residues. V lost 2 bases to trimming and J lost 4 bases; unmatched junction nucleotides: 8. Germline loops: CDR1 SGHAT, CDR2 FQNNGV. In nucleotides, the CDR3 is TGTGCCAGCAGCTTATTCCTACTAGCGCAGTACAATGAGCAGTTCTTC. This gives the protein CASSLFLLAQYNEQFF.

The CDR3 protein is CASSPGGRNYGYTF. CDR3 nucleotide sequence: TGTGCCAGTTCTCCGGGGGGCAGAAACTATGGCTACACCTTC. V usage is TRBV19 and J usage is TRBJ1-2; possibly TRBD1 for D (6 bases). There are 14 residues in the CDR3. V lost 8 bases and J 2 bases, leaving 15 bases between the germline ends. Germline CDR1 is LNHDA and CDR2 is SQIVND (reference sequence).

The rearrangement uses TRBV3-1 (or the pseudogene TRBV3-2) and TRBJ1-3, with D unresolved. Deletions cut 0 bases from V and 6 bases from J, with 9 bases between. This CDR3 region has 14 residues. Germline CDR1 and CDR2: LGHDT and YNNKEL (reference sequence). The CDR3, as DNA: TGTGCCAGCAGCCAAGACCAGCAGGCAAACACCATATATTTT. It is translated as CASSQDQQANTIYF.

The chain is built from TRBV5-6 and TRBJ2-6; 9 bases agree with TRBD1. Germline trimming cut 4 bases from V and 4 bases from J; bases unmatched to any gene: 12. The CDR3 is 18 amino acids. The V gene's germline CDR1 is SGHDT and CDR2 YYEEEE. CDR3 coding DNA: TGTGCCAGCAGCCCTACGGGACAGGGTAAAGGAGGGGCCAACGTCCTGACTTTC. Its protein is CASSPTGQGKGGANVLTF.

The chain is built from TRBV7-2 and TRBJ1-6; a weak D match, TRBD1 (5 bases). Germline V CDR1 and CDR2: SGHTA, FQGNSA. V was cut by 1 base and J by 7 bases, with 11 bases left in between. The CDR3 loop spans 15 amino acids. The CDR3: CASSLEGAGNSPLHF. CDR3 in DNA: TGTGCCAGCAGCTTAGAAGGGGCCGGGAATTCACCCCTCCACTTT.

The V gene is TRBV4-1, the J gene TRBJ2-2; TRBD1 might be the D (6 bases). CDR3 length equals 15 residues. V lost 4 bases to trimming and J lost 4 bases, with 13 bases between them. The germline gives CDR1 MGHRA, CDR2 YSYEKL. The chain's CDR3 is CASSPNPGVTGELFF. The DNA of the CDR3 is TGCGCCAGCAGCCCAAACCCAGGGGTCACCGGGGAGCTGTTTTTT.

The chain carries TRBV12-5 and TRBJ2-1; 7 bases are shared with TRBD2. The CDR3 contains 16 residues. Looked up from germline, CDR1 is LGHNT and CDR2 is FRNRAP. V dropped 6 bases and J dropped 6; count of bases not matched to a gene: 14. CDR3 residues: CASGPPGAGLINEQFF. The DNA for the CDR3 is TGTGCTAGTGGACCTCCTGGAGCGGGGTTGATCAATGAGCAGTTCTTC.

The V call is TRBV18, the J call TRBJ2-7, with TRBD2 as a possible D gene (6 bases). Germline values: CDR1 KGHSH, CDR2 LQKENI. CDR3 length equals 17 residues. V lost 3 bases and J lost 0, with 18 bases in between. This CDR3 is CASSPLAEGGSSYEQYF. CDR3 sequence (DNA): TGTGCCAGCTCACCCTTGGCTGAGGGAGGTAGCTCCTACGAGCAGTACTTC.

The CDR3 coding sequence is TGCGCCAGCAGCCACGGAGCGGGATCTGAGCAGTTCTTC. Amino acids: CASSHGAGSEQFF. The rearrangement links TRBV10-2 to TRBJ2-1, with TRBD2 matching over 7 bases. The germline V gene has CDR1 WSHSY and CDR2 SAAADI. This CDR3 is 13 amino acids long. Losses at the gene ends were 6 bases for V and 9 bases for J; bases not matched to a gene: 8.

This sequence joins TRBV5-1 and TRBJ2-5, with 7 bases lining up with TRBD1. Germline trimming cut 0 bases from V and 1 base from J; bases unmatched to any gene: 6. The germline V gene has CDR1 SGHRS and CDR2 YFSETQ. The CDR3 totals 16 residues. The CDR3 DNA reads TGCGCCAGCAGCTTGGACAGGGGTGTTGGCCAAGAGACCCAGTACTTC. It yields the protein CASSLDRGVGQETQYF. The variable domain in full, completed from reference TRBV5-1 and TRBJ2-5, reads KAGVTQTPRYLIKTRGQQVTLSCSPISGHRSVSWYQQTPGQGLQFLFEYFSETQRNKGNFPGRFSGRQFSNSRSEMNVSTLELGDSALYLCASSLDRGVGQETQYFGPGTRLLVL.

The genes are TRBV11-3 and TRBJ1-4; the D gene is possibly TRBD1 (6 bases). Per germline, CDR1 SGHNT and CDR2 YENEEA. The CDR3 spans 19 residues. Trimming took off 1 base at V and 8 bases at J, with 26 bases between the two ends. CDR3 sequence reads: CASSLAPGEVSGGDEKLFF. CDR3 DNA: TGTGCCAGCAGCTTAGCCCCGGGAGAGGTATCGGGGGGCGACGAAAAACTGTTTTTT.

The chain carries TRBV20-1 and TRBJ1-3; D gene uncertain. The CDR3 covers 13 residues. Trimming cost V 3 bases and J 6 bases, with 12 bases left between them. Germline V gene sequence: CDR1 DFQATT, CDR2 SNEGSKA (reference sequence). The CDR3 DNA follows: TGCAGTGCTAGTAACGGGAATGAAAACACCATATATTTT. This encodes CSASNGNENTIYF.

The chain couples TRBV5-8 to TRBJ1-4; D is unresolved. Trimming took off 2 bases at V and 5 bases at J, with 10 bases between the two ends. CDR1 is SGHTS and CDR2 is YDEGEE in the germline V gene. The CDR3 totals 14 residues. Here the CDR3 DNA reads TGTGCCAGCAGCTTAGTAAGGGAGAATGAAAAACTGTTTTTT. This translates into CASSLVRENEKLFF.

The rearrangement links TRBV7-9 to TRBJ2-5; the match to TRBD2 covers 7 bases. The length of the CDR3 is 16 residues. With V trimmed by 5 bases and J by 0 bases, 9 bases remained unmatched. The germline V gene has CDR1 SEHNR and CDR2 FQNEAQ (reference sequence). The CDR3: CASSPEDGGNQETQYF. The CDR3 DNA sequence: TGTGCCAGCAGCCCAGAAGACGGGGGGAACCAAGAGACCCAGTACTTC.

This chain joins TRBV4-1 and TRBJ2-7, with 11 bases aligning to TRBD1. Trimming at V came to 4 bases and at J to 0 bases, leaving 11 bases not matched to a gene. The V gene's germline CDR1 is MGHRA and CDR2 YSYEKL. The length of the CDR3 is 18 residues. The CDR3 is CASSLGPPGTGGSYEQYV. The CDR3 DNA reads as TGCGCCAGCAGCCTTGGGCCGCCCGGGACAGGGGGCTCCTACGAGCAGTACGTC.

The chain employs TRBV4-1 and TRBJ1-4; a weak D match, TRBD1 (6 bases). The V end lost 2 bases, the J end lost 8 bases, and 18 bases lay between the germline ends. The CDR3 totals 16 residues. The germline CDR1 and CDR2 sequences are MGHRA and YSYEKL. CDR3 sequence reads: CASSQRDGGAGEKLFF. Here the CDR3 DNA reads TGCGCCAGCAGCCAAAGGGATGGGGGGGCCGGAGAAAAACTGTTTTTT.

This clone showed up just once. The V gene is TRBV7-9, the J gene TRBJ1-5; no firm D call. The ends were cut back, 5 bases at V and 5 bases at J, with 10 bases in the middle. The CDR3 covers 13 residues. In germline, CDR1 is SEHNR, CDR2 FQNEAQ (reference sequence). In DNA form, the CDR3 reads TGTGCCAGCAGCGCCGACGGAGATCAGCCCCAGCATTTT. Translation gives CASSADGDQPQHF. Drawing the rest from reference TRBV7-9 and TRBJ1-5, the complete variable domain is DTGVSQNPRHKITKRGQNVTFRCDPISEHNRLYWYRQTLGQGPEFLTYFQNEAQLEKSRLLSDRFSAERPKGSFSTLEIQRTEQGDSAMYLCASSADGDQPQHFGDGTRLSIL.

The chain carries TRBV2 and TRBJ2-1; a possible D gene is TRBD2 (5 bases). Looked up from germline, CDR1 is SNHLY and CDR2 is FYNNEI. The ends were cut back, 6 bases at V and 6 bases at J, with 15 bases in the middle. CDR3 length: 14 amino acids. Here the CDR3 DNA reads TGTGCCAGCAGGGAACCGGGGATCCGCAATGAGCAGTTCTTC. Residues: CASREPGIRNEQFF.

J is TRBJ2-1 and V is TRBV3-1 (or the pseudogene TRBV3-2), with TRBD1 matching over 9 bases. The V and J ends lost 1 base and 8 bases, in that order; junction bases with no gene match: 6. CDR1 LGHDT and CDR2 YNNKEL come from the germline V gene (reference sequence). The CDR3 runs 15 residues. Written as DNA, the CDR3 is TGTGCCAGCAGCCAAGGGTGGACAGGGGAGTATGAGCAGTTCTTC. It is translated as CASSQGWTGEYEQFF.

The DNA for the CDR3 is TGTGCCAGAACGGGGGCAGGGGGTCGGAATTCACCCCTCCACTTT. Its translation is CARTGAGGRNSPLHF. The V call is TRBV2, the J call TRBJ1-6, with 7 bases identical to TRBD1. The V gene's germline CDR1 is SNHLY and CDR2 FYNNEI. The CDR3 runs to 15 residues. The trim removed 9 bases at V and 7 bases at J, leaving 12 bases unmatched.

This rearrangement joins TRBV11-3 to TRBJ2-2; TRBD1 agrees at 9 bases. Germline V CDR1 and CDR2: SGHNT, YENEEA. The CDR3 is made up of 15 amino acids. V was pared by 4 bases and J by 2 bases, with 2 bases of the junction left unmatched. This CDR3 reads CASSWGQGNTGELFF. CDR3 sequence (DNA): TGTGCCAGCAGCTGGGGACAGGGAAACACCGGGGAGCTGTTTTTT.

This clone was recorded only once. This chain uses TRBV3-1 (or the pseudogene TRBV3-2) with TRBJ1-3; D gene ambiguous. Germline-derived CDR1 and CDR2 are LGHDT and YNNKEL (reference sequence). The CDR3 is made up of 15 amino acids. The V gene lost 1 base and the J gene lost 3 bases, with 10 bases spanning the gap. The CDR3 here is CASSQGVQNGNTIYF. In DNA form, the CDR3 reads TGTGCCAGCAGCCAAGGGGTACAGAATGGAAACACCATATATTTT.